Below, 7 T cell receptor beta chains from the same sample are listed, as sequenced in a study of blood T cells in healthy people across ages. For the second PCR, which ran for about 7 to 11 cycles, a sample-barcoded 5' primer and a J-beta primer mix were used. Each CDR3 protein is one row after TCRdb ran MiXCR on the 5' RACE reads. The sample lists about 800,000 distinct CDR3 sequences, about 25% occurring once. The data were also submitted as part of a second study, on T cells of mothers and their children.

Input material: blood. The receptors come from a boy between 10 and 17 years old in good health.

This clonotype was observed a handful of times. The CDR3 is CSAREGSGNTIYF. Here the CDR3 DNA reads TGCAGTGCTAGGGAGGGATCTGGAAACACCATATATTTT. The chain uses TRBV20-1 and TRBJ1-3; unclear D gene. V was pared by 3 bases and J by 1 base, with 7 bases between. The CDR3 contains 13 residues. Germline V gene data show CDR1 as DFQATT and CDR2 as SNEGSKA (reference sequence).

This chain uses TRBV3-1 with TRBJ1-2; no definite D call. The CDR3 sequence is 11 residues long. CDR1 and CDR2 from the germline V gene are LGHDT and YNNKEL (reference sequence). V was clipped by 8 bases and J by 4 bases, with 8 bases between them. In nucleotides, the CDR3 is TGTGCCAGCTTGTCAACCTATGGCTACACCTTC. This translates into CASLSTYGYTF.

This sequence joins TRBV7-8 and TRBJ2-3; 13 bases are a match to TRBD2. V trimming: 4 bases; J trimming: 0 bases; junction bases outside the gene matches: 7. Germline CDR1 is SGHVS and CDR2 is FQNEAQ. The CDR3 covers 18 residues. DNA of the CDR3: TGTGCCAGCAGCTGGGGACTAGCGGGATCTACTAGCACAGATACGCAGTATTTT. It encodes CASSWGLAGSTSTDTQYF. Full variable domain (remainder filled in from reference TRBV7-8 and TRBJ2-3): GAGVSQSPRYKVAKRGQDVALRCDPISGHVSLFWYQQALGQGPEFLTYFQNEAQLDKSGLPSDRFFAERPEGSVSTLKIQRTQQEDSAVYLCASSWGLAGSTSTDTQYFGPGTRLTVL.

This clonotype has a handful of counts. The CDR3 DNA sequence: TGCAGTGCTCCCCCTACCCGGACAGGGGTTGGAGAGACCCAGTACTTC. Translating it yields CSAPPTRTGVGETQYF. The chain is built from TRBV20-1 and TRBJ2-5; 9 nucleotides match TRBD1. Germline lookup yields CDR1 DFQATT and CDR2 SNEGSKA (reference sequence). J lost 4 bases, V lost 5 bases, and 14 bases had no gene match. This CDR3 is 16 amino acids long.

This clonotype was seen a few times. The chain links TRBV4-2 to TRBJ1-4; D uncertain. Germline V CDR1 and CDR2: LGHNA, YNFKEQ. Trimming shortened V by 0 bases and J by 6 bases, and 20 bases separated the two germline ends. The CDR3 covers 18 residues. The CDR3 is CASSQEVSRVRSDEKLFF. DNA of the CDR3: TGTGCCAGCAGCCAAGAGGTGTCTCGGGTTAGGAGCGATGAAAAACTGTTTTTT.

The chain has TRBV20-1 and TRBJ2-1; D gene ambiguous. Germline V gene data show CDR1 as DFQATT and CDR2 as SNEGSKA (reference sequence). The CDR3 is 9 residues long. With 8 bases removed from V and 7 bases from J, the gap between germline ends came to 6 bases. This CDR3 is CSTQNEQFF. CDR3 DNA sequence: TGCAGTACACAAAATGAGCAGTTCTTC.

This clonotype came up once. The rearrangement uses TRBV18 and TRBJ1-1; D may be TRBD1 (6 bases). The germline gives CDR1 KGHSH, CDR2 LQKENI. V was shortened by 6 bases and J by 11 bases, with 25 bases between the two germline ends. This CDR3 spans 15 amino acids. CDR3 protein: CASSPNVQGAGLAFF. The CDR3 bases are TGTGCCAGCTCCCCTAACGTACAGGGAGCGGGGTTGGCTTTCTTT. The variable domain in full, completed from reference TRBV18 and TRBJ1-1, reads NAGVMQNPRHLVRRRGQEARLRCSPMKGHSHVYWYRQLPEEGLKFMVYLQKENIIDESGMPKERFSAEFPKEGPSILRIQQVVRGDSAAYFCASSPNVQGAGLAFFGQGTRLTVV.